The 17 T cell receptor beta chains below were found in one sample sequenced in a study of cytomegalovirus exposure and HLA in healthy donors. The PCR was carried out with 60 Vbeta primers and 13 Jbeta primers. Measured with immunoSEQ multiplex PCR; TCRdb has only the in-frame clones, and not every one. The data show about 59,000 clones, with 80% seen just once and approximately 3.9% held by the top ten. Sequenced sample: PBMCs. These receptors originate from a woman between 40 and 55 years old in good health and CMV-seronegative.

The chain links TRBV5-1 to TRBJ1-1; TRBD1 matches 7 bases. CDR3 length equals 15 residues. V lost 5 bases, J lost 1 base, and 8 bases stayed unmatched. CDR1 is SGHRS and CDR2 is YFSETQ in the germline V gene. CDR3: CASSYRGQPNTEAFF. The CDR3 DNA follows: TGCGCCAGCAGTTATCGGGGACAGCCGAACACTGAAGCTTTCTTT.

The chain joins TRBV25-1 to TRBJ1-1, with 8 nucleotides matching TRBD1. V shed 4 bases and J 12 bases; nucleotides not matched to a gene: 7. Germline values: CDR1 MGHDK, CDR2 SYGVNS. The CDR3 has 12 amino acids. The CDR3 DNA reads as TGTGCCAGCAGTGGTTCAGGGGGCAGGTCTTTCTTT. Amino acids: CASSGSGGRSFF.

As concerns this clone: Relative to the germline gene, one junction end is altered; a read error may explain this. The chain carries TRBV28 and TRBJ2-3; 10 nucleotides line up with TRBD2. This CDR3 has 17 amino acids. Germline V gene sequence: CDR1 MDHEN, CDR2 SYDVKM. CDR3 sequence (DNA): TGTGCCAGCAGGTTATTTAGTAAAGCGGGAGGGCCGGATACGCAGTATTTT. This sequence encodes CASRLFSKAGGPDTQYF.

The rearrangement links TRBV19 to TRBJ2-5; TRBD2 might be the D (6 bases). V gave up 3 bases and J gave up 1 base, with 18 bases separating them. Germline V lookup: CDR1 LNHDA, CDR2 SQIVND (reference sequence). This CDR3 is built from 17 residues. In nucleotides, the CDR3 is TGTGCCAGTAGTATGTTCTTGGAGAGCGGGCCCCAAGAGACCCAGTACTTC. Amino acid sequence: CASSMFLESGPQETQYF.

V and J are TRBV7-6 and TRBJ2-2, with TRBD2 identical over 10 bases. From germline, CDR1 is SGHVS and CDR2 FNYEAQ. This CDR3 has 17 residues. J lost 6 bases, V lost 2 bases, and 9 bases had no gene match. The CDR3 here is CASSLLNLAGAAGELFF. The DNA for the CDR3 is TGTGCCAGCAGCTTACTAAATCTAGCGGGAGCTGCCGGGGAGCTGTTTTTT.

This clone has a handful of counts. The rearrangement links TRBV9 to TRBJ2-7, with 11 nucleotides matching TRBD2. The CDR3 is 15 residues long. CDR1 is SGDLS and CDR2 is YYNGEE in the germline V gene. V shed 0 bases, J shed 4 bases, and the junction held 3 bases outside the gene matches. The CDR3: CASSVEASGRYEQYF. CDR3 DNA sequence: TGTGCCAGCAGCGTAGAAGCTAGCGGGAGGTACGAGCAGTACTTC.

A few counts support this clone. The V and J genes are TRBV4-3 and TRBJ1-3; 7 bases agree with TRBD1. Germline V CDR1 and CDR2: LGHNA, YSLEER. The CDR3 extends over 16 amino acids. J was trimmed by 9 bases and V by 4 bases; bases with no gene match: 15. This chain's CDR3 is CASSPTGELVHPTIYF. CDR3 nucleotide sequence: TGCGCCAGCAGCCCTACAGGGGAGCTCGTTCATCCCACCATATATTTT.

The chain combines TRBV5-6 with TRBJ1-2; 7 bases line up with TRBD1. V was clipped by 0 bases and J by 8 bases; unmatched bases: 7. The CDR3 has 14 amino acids. Germline V gene data show CDR1 as SGHDT and CDR2 as YYEEEE. The DNA of the CDR3 is TGTGCCAGCAGCTTGGAGACAGGGCTGAGAGGCTACACCTTC. Amino acid sequence: CASSLETGLRGYTF.

This clone was recorded only once. The chain is built from TRBV28 and TRBJ2-7; D perhaps matches TRBD2 (6 bases). Germline V gives CDR1 MDHEN, CDR2 SYDVKM. This CDR3 is 16 amino acids long. V was shortened by 6 bases and J by 4 bases, with 22 bases between the two germline ends. CDR3 residues: CASRGFAGPSGYEQYF. The CDR3 DNA follows: TGTGCCAGCAGGGGATTCGCGGGACCCTCTGGGTACGAGCAGTACTTC.

The chain employs TRBV7-3 and TRBJ2-1, with 8 bases identical to TRBD2. Germline CDR1 SGHTA, CDR2 FQGTGA. The CDR3 is 13 amino acids. Losses at the gene ends were 7 bases for V and 7 bases for J; bases not matched to a gene: 6. The CDR3: CASKFAGGNEQFF. The CDR3 DNA is TGTGCCAGCAAATTCGCGGGAGGTAATGAGCAGTTCTTC.

The CDR3 reads CASSRDFFEPQHF. As DNA, the CDR3 is TGTGCCAGCAGTCGGGACTTCTTCGAGCCCCAGCATTTT. This chain joins TRBV28 and TRBJ1-5; D is possibly TRBD1 (5 bases). The CDR3 sequence is 13 residues long. Germline V lookup: CDR1 MDHEN, CDR2 SYDVKM. The V and J ends lost 5 bases and 8 bases respectively, with 13 bases between them.

V usage is TRBV7-2 and J usage is TRBJ2-3; 9 positions agree with TRBD2. The CDR3 consists of 15 residues. J lost 5 bases, V lost 5 bases, and 8 bases had no gene match. Looked up from germline, CDR1 is SGHTA and CDR2 is FQGNSA. Written as DNA, the CDR3 is TGTGCCAGCAGCGCCATAGCGGGAGCGGGAGATACGCAGTATTTT. It specifies CASSAIAGAGDTQYF.

The rearrangement joins TRBV5-1 to TRBJ1-1, with 7 bases lining up with TRBD1. Trimming cost V 0 bases and J 3 bases; bases outside gene matches: 8. This CDR3 spans 16 amino acids. CDR1 SGHRS and CDR2 YFSETQ come from the germline V gene. In nucleotides, the CDR3 is TGCGCCAGCAGCTTGGGCTGGGACAGTAGATACACTGAAGCTTTCTTT. Its protein product is CASSLGWDSRYTEAFF.

This sequence joins TRBV11-2 and TRBJ2-5, with D perhaps matching TRBD2 (6 bases). CDR1 and CDR2 from the germline V gene are SGHAT and FQNNGV. The CDR3 contains 14 residues. Trimming cost V 3 bases and J 2 bases, with 10 bases left between them. The CDR3 DNA reads as TGTGCCAGCAGCTTCGCCGGGGGACAAGAGACCCAGTACTTC. Protein: CASSFAGGQETQYF.

The chain has TRBV19 and TRBJ1-5; TRBD1 is a possible D gene (5 bases). CDR1 and CDR2 (germline): LNHDA, SQIVND (reference sequence). This CDR3 is built from 16 residues. The V end lost 3 bases, the J end lost 0 bases, and 12 bases lay between the germline ends. The CDR3 is CASSIRAGNSNQPQHF. The CDR3 DNA reads TGTGCCAGTAGTATCCGGGCAGGGAATAGCAATCAGCCCCAGCATTTT.

The V call is TRBV5-4, the J call TRBJ2-1, with D perhaps TRBD2 (5 bases). CDR1 SGHNT and CDR2 YYREEE come from the germline V gene (reference sequence). This CDR3 comprises 15 residues. Trimming cost V 4 bases and J 0 bases, with 11 bases left between them. CDR3 coding DNA: TGTGCCAGCAGCCCGGGAAGTAGCTCCTACAATGAGCAGTTCTTC. Its translation: CASSPGSSSYNEQFF.

In nucleotides, the CDR3 is TGTGCCAGCAGCTTTAAGTGGTGGGAGGGCCCTGAGACCCAGTACTTC. Encoded protein: CASSFKWWEGPETQYF. The chain uses TRBV5-6 and TRBJ2-5; 7 bases fit TRBD2. Germline V CDR1 and CDR2: SGHDT, YYEEEE. Germline trimming cut 2 bases from V and 5 bases from J; bases unmatched to any gene: 12. The CDR3 runs to 16 residues.